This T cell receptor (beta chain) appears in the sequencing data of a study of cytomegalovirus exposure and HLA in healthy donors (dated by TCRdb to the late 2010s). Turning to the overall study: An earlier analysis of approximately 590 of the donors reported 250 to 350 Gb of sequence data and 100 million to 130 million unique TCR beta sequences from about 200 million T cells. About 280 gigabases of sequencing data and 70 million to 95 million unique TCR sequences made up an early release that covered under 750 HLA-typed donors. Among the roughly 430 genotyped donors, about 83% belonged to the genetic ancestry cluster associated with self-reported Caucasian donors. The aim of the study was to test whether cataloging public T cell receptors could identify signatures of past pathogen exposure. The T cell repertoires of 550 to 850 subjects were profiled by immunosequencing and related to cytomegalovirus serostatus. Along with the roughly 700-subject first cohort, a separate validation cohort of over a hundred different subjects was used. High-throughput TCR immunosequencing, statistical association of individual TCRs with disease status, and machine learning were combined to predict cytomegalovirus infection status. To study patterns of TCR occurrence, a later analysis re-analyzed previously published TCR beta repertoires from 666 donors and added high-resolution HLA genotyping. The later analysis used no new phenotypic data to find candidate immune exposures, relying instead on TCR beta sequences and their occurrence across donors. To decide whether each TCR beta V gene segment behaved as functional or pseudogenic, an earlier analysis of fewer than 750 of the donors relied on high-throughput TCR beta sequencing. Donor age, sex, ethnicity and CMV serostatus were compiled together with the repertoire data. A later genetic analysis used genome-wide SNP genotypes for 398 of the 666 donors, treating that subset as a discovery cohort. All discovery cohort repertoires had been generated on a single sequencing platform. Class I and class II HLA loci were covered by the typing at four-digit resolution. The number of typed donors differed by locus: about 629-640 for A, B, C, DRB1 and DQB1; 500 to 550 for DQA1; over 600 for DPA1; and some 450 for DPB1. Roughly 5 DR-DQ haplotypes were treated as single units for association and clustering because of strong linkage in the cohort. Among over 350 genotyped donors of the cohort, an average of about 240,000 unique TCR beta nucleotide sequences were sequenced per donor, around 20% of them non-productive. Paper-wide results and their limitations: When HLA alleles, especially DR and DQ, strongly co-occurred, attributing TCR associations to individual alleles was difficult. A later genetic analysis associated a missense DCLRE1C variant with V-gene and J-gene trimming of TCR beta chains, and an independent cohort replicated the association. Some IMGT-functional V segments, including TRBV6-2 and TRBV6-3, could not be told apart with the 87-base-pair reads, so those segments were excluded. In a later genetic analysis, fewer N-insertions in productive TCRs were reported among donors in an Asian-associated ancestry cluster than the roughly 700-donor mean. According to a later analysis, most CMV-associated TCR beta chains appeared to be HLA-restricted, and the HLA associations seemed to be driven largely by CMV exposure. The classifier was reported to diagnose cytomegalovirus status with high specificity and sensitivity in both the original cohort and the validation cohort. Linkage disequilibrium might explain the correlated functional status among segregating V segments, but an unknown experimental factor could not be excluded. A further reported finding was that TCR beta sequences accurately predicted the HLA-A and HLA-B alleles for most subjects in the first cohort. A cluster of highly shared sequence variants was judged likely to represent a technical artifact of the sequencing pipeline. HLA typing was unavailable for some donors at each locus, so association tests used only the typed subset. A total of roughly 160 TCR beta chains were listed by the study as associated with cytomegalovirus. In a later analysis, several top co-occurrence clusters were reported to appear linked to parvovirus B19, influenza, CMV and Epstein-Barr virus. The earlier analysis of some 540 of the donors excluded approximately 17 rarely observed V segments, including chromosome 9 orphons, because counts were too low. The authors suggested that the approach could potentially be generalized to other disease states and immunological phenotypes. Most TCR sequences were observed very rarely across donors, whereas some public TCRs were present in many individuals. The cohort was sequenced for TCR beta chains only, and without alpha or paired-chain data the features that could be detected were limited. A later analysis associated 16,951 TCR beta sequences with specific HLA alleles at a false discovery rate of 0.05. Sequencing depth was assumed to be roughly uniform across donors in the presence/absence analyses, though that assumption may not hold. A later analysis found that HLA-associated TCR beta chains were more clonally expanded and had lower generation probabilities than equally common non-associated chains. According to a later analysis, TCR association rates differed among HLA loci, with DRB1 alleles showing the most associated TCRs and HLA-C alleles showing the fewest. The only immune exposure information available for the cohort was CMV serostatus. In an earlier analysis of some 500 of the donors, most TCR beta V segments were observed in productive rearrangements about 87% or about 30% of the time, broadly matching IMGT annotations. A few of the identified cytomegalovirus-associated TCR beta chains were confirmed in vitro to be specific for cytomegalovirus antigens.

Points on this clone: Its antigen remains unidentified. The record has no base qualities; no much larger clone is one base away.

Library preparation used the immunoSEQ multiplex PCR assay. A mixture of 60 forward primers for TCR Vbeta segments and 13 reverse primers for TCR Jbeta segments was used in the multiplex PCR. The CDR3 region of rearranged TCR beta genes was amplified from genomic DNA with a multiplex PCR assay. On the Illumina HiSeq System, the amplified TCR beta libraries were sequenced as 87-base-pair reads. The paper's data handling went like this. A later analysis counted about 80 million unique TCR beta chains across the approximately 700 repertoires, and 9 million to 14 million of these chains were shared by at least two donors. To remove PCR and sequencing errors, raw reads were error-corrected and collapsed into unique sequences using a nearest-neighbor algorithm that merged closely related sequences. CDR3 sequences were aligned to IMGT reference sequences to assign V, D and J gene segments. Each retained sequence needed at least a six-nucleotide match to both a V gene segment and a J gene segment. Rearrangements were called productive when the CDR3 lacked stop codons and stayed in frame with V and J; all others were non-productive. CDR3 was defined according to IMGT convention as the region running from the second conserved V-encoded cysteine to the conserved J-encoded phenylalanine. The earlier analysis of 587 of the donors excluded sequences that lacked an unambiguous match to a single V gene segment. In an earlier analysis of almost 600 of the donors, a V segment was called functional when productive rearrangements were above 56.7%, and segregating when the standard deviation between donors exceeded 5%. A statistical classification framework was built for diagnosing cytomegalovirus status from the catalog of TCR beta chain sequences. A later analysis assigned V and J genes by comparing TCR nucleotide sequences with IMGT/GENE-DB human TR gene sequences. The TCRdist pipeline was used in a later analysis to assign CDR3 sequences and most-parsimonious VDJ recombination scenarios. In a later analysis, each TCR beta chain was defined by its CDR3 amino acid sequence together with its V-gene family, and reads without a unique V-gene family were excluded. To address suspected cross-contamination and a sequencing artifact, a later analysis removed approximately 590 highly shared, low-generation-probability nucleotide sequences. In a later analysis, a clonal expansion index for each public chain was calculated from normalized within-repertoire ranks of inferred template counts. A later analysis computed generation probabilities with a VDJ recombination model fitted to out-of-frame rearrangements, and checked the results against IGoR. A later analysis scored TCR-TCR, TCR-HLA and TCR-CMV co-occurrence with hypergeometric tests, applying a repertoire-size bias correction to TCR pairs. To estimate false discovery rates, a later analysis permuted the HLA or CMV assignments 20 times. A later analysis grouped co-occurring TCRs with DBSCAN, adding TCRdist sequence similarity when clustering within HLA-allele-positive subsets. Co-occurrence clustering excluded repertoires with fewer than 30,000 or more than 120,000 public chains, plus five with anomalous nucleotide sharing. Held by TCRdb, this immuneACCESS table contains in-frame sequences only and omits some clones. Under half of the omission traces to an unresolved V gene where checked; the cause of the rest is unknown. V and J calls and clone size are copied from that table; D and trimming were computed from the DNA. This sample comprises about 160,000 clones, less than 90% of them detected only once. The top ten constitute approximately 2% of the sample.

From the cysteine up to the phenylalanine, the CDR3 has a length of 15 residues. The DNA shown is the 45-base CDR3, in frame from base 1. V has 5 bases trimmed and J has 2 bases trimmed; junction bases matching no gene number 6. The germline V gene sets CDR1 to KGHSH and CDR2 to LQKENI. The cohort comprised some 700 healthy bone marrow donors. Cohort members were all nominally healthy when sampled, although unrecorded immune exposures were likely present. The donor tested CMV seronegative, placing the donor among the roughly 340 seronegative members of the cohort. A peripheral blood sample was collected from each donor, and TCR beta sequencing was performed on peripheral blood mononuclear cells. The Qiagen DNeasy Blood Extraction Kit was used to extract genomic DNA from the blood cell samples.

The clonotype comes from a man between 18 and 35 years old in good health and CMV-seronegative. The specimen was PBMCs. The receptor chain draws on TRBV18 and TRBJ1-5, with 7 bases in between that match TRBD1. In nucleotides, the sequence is TGTGCCAGCTCAGCTTATACAGGGGGCAATCAGCCCCAGCATTTT. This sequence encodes CASSAYTGGNQPQHF.